The rows below give T cell receptor beta chains drawn from one sample of a study of CD8 T cells in Susac syndrome. Each CDR3 protein is one row after TCRdb ran MiXCR on the immunoSEQ multiplex PCR reads. The repertoire holds 78,000 or so distinct CDR3 sequences, roughly 94% seen once, with around 0.4% in the top ten. The sample was CD8+ T cells from PBMCs. The receptors originated from a human donor with multiple sclerosis. Both conserved end residues are part of each CDR3. The order of the fields is V gene, J gene, clone size, D gene, CDR3 DNA, CDR3 protein. The D gene is left open where the match is weak. Clone size is stated in some rows and not others, as once, few, many or a class when expanded.

TRBV3-1	TRBJ2-7	-	-	TGTGCCAGCACCCCCAACTGGGGAAACGAGCAGTACTTC	CASTPNWGNEQYF
TRBV6-1	TRBJ2-7	-	-	TGTGCCAGCAGACCGAGTTGGGGGGTCAGCTCCTACGAGCAGTACTTC	CASRPSWGVSSYEQYF
TRBV9	TRBJ1-1	-	-	TGTGCCAGCAGCCCGCGGTGGGGGACTGAAGCTTTCTTT	CASSPRWGTEAFF
TRBV27	TRBJ2-7	-	TRBD2	TGTGCCAGCAGTTTATTTAGCGGGAGGACCCTGTTACAGCAGTACTTC	CASSLFSGRTLLQQYF
TRBV12-3/TRBV12-4	TRBJ2-2	-	-	TGTGCCAGCAGTTTTTCGGGGGTTGGCGGGGAGCTGTTTTTT	CASSFSGVGGELFF
TRBV29-1	TRBJ1-1	-	-	TGCAGCGTTGATTTCGGCCAGACCGCCTTGAACACTGAAGCTTTCTTT	CSVDFGQTALNTEAFF
TRBV4-1	TRBJ1-1	-	-	TGCGCCAGCAGCCAAGTTGGGGGGCCGGAAGCTTTCTTT	CASSQVGGPEAFF
TRBV20-1	TRBJ2-7	-	TRBD2	TGCAGTGCTACCTTAGGACTAGCGGGAGACGTTTCCTACGAGCAGTACTTC	CSATLGLAGDVSYEQYF
TRBV13	TRBJ2-7	-	TRBD1	TGTGCCAGCAGCTTAGGACGGACAGGGCTCACCTACGAGCAGTACTTC	CASSLGRTGLTYEQYF
TRBV4-3	TRBJ1-4	-	TRBD1	TGCGCCAGCAGCCTCAACTGGGACAGGGAGAATGAAAAACTGTTTTTT	CASSLNWDRENEKLFF
TRBV12-3/TRBV12-4	TRBJ1-1	-	TRBD1	TGTGCCAGCACCCACACAGGGGCCTGGAACACTGAAGCTTTCTTT	CASTHTGAWNTEAFF
TRBV5-5	TRBJ2-1	-	TRBD1	TGTGCCAGCAGCTTGGAACAGGGGGGTCGGAATGAGCAGTTCTTC	CASSLEQGGRNEQFF
TRBV27	TRBJ2-2	-	-	TGTGCCAGCAGTTTATTTCCGAACACCGGGGAGCTGTTTTTT	CASSLFPNTGELFF
TRBV6-2/TRBV6-3	TRBJ2-2	once	-	TGTGCCAGCAGTCTTACCGGGGGGAACACCGGGGAGCTGTTTTTT	CASSLTGGNTGELFF
TRBV11-1	TRBJ2-6	-	-	TGTGCCAGCAGCTCGCGAGCGGGCCAAACCTGGGGCCATGGGGCCAACGTCCTGACTTTC	CASSSRAGQTWGHGANVLTF
TRBV19	TRBJ2-7	-	-	TGTGCCAGTAGTCCTCACACAGGGTCCTACGAGCAGTACTTC	CASSPHTGSYEQYF
TRBV7-9	TRBJ2-5	-	TRBD1	TGTGCCAGCAGACAACCCTACAGGGGAGAGACCCAGTACTTC	CASRQPYRGETQYF
TRBV5-1	TRBJ2-5	-	TRBD1	TGCGCCAGCAGCTTCGGACAGGGCCGGGAGACCCAGTACTTC	CASSFGQGRETQYF
TRBV20-1	TRBJ2-7	-	TRBD2	TGCAGTGCTGTCGCTGGGGCGGGGGACTCCTACGAGCAGTACTTC	CSAVAGAGDSYEQYF
TRBV6-5	TRBJ1-1	-	-	TGTGCCAGCAGCCCCGGCCGGAGTGTGAACACTGAAGCTTTCTTT	CASSPGRSVNTEAFF
TRBV7-8	TRBJ2-7	-	-	TGTGCCAGCAGCTTAGCGTCGGGGTCGGGCTACGAGCAGTACTTC	CASSLASGSGYEQYF
TRBV7-9	TRBJ2-7	-	-	TGTGCCAGCAGCCCAGAGTTTGGCGAGCAGTACTTC	CASSPEFGEQYF
TRBV20-1	TRBJ2-1	-	TRBD2	TGCAGTGCTCCCCCCTTGCTGGCTAGCGGATTCAATGAGCAGTTCTTC	CSAPPLLASGFNEQFF
TRBV12-3/TRBV12-4	TRBJ2-3	-	-	TGTGCCAGCAGTTTCTTCGGGCGGGGCACAGATACGCAGTATTTT	CASSFFGRGTDTQYF
TRBV6-5	TRBJ1-1	-	-	TGTGCCAGCAGTTACATCCGATTGACCCCACTCCCTCCGGCTGAAGCTTTCTTT	CASSYIRLTPLPPAEAFF
TRBV7-3	TRBJ2-7	-	-	TGTGCCAGCAGCTATTCAGGGTCCCGGCGGGAGCAGTACTTC	CASSYSGSRREQYF
TRBV27	TRBJ2-1	-	TRBD1	TGTGCCAGCAGTTTAGTTACTGCGCAGGGGGCGCGCAATGAGCAGTTCTTC	CASSLVTAQGARNEQFF
TRBV4-2	TRBJ2-5	-	-	TGTGCCAGCAGCCTGGCGGGGAGCCTCGTTGAGACCCAGTACTTC	CASSLAGSLVETQYF
TRBV6-6	TRBJ2-3	-	TRBD2	TGTGCCAGCAGCCACTGGGCGGGGGAACGCACAGATACGCAGTATTTT	CASSHWAGERTDTQYF
TRBV29-1	TRBJ2-2	-	-	TGCAGCGTTGCTGGGAACACCGGGGAGCTGTTTTTT	CSVAGNTGELFF
TRBV19	TRBJ1-1	-	TRBD1	TGTGCCAGTAGTATGGGAACAGGGGGCGCTGAAGCTTTCTTT	CASSMGTGGAEAFF
TRBV6-5	TRBJ2-7	-	TRBD2	TGTGCCAGCAGTGCAGCGGGGAGCTCCTACGAGCAGTACTTC	CASSAAGSSYEQYF
TRBV4-3	TRBJ1-5	-	-	TGCGCCAGCAGCCAAGACCTGACCAGCAATCAGCCCCAGCATTTT	CASSQDLTSNQPQHF
TRBV27	TRBJ2-1	-	-	TGTGCCAGCAGTATAAGCGGGACATTGCAGTTCTTC	CASSISGTLQFF
TRBV29-1	TRBJ2-7	once	-	TGCAGCGTTGCCGACTTCAAGACCTACGAGCAGTACTTC	CSVADFKTYEQYF
TRBV29-1	TRBJ1-1	-	-	TGCAGCGTTGAGGGAAGGGACACTGAAGCTTTCTTT	CSVEGRDTEAFF
TRBV4-3	TRBJ2-1	-	TRBD2	TGCGCCAGCAGCCAAGCTCTGGCGGGGGGGCGGGGTGAGCAGTTCTTC	CASSQALAGGRGEQFF